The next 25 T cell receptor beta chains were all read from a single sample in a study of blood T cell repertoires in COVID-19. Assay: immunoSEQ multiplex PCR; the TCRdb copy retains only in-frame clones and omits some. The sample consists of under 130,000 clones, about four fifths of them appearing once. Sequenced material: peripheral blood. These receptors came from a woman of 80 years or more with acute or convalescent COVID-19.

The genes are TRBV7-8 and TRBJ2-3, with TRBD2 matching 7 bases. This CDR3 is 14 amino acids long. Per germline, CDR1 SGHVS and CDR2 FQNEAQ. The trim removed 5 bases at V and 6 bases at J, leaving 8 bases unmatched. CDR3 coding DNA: TGTGCCAGCAGCCCAGTGGGGACTACGGATACGCAGTATTTT. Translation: CASSPVGTTDTQYF. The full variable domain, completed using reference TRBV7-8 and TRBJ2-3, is GAGVSQSPRYKVAKRGQDVALRCDPISGHVSLFWYQQALGQGPEFLTYFQNEAQLDKSGLPSDRFFAERPEGSVSTLKIQRTQQEDSAVYLCASSPVGTTDTQYFGPGTRLTVL.

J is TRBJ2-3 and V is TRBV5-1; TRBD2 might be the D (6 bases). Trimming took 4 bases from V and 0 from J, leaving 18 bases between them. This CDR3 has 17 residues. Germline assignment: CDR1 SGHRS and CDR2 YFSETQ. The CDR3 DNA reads TGCGCCAGCAGCCGGACCCTTAGCGGAGCTAGCACAGATACGCAGTATTTT. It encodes CASSRTLSGASTDTQYF.

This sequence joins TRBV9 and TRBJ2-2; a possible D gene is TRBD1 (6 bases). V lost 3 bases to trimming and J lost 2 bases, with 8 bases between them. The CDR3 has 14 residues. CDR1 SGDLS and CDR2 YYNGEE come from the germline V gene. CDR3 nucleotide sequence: TGTGCCAGCAGCGAACAGGGAAACACCGGGGAGCTGTTTTTT. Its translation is CASSEQGNTGELFF.

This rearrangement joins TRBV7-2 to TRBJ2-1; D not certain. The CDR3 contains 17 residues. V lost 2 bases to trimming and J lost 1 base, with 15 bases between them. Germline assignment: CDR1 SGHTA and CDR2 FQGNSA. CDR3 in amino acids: CASSLRYGLGSYNEQFF. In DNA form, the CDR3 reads TGTGCCAGCAGCTTACGTTACGGCCTCGGGTCCTACAATGAGCAGTTCTTC.

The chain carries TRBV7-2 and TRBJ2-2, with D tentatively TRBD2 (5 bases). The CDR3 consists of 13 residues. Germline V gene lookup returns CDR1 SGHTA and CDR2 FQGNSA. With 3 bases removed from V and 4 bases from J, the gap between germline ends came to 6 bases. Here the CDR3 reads CASSLDSTGELFF. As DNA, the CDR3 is TGTGCCAGCAGCTTGGACTCCACCGGGGAGCTGTTTTTT.

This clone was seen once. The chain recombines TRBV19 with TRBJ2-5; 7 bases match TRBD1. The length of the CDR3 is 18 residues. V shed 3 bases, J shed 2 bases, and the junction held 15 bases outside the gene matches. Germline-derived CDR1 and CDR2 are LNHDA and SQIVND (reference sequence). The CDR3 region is CASSISGTVRASQETQYF. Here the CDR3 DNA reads TGTGCCAGTAGTATTTCTGGGACAGTTCGTGCGAGTCAAGAGACCCAGTACTTC.

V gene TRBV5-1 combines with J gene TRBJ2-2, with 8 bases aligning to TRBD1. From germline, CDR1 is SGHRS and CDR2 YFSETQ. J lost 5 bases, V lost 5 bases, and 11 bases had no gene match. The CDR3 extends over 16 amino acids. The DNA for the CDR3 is TGCGCCAGCAGGTACTCCGGGACAGGCCAGACCGGGGAGCTGTTTTTT. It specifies CASRYSGTGQTGELFF.

The CDR3 loop reads CAITDLDRGAEAFF. The CDR3 bases are TGTGCCATCACCGATCTTGACAGGGGAGCTGAAGCTTTCTTT. The chain uses TRBV10-3 and TRBJ1-1; the match to TRBD1 covers 8 bases. The CDR3 runs to 14 residues. Unmatched junction bases numbered 10, after V lost 7 bases and J lost 6 bases. Germline CDR1 reads ENHRY; CDR2 reads SYGVKD.

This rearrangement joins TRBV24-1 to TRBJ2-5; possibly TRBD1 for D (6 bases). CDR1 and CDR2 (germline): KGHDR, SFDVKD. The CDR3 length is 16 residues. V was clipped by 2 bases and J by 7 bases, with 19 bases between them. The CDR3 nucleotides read TGTGCCACCAGTGATTCCCGAACAGGGATCCTCGGGACCCAGTACTTC. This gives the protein CATSDSRTGILGTQYF.

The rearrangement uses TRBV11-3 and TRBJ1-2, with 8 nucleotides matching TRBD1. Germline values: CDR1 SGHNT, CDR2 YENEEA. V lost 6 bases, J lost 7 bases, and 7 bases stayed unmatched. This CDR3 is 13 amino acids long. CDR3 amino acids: CASRSSGTGGYTF. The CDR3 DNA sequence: TGTGCCAGCAGAAGCTCCGGGACAGGTGGCTACACCTTC.

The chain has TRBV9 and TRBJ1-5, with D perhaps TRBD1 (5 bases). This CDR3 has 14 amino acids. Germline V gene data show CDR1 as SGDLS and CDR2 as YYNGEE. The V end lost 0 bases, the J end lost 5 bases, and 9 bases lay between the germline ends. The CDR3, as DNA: TGTGCCAGCAGCGTAGGGGGCAGATATCAGCCCCAGCATTTT. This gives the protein CASSVGGRYQPQHF.

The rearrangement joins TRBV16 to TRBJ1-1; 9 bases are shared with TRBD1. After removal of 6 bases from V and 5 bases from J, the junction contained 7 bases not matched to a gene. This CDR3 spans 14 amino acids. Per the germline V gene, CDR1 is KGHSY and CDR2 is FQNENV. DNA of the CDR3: TGTGCCAGCAGTCCGGGACAGGGAGGTACTGAAGCTTTCTTT. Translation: CASSPGQGGTEAFF.

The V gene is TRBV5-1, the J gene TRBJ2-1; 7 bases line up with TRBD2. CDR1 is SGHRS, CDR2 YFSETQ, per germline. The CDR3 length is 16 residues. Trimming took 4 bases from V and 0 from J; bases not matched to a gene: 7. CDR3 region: CASSQGLLDSYNEQFF. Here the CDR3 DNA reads TGCGCCAGCAGCCAGGGACTACTCGACTCCTACAATGAGCAGTTCTTC.

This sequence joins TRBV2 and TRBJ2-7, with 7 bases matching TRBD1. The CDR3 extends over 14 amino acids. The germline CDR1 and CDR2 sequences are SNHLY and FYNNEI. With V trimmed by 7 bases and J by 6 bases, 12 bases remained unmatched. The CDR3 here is CASNPRQGMAEQYF. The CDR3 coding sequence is TGTGCCAGCAACCCAAGACAGGGTATGGCCGAGCAGTACTTC. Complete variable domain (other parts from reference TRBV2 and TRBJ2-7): EPEVTQTPSHQVTQMGQEVILRCVPISNHLYFYWYRQILGQKVEFLVSFYNNEISEKSEIFDDQFSVERPDGSNFTLKIRSTKLEDSAMYFCASNPRQGMAEQYFGPGTRLTVT.

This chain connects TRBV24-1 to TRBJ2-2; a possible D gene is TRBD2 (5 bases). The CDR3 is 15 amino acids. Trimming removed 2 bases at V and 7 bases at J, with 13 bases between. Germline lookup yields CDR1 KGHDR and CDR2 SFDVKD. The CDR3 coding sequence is TGTGCCACCAGTGATTCCCGAGGGTCTGGCGGGGAGCTGTTTTTT. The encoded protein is CATSDSRGSGGELFF.

Here the CDR3 DNA reads TGCAGCGGGGGGCTTCAGTACGAGCAGTACTTC. Residues: CSGGLQYEQYF. The V and J genes are TRBV29-1 and TRBJ2-7, with D perhaps matching TRBD1 (6 bases). V was shortened by 7 bases and J by 4 bases, with 11 bases between the two germline ends. In germline, CDR1 is SQVTM, CDR2 ANQGSEA. This CDR3 is 11 amino acids long.

The CDR3, as DNA: TGTGCCAGCAGCTTAGGGCGGACTAGCGGCACAGATACGCAGTATTTT. Translating it yields CASSLGRTSGTDTQYF. The V call is TRBV11-2, the J call TRBJ2-3; TRBD2 agrees at 9 bases. The CDR3 spans 16 residues. J lost 1 base, V lost 1 base, and 3 bases had no gene match. The germline V gene has CDR1 SGHAT and CDR2 FQNNGV.

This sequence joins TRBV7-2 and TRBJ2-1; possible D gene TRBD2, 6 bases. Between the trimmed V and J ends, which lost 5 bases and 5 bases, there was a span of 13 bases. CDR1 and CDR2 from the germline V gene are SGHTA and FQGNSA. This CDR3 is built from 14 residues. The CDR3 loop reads CASSIGSRNNEQFF. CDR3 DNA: TGTGCCAGCAGCATCGGGAGTCGTAACAATGAGCAGTTCTTC.

The CDR3 loop reads CASSPLFSLAGVHEQYF. The CDR3 coding sequence is TGTGCCAGCTCACCACTATTCAGCCTAGCGGGAGTCCACGAGCAGTACTTC. The rearrangement links TRBV18 to TRBJ2-7, with 10 bases lining up with TRBD2. The CDR3 extends over 17 amino acids. Germline V gives CDR1 KGHSH, CDR2 LQKENI. The junction had 11 bases not matched to a gene; V was cut back by 1 base and J by 5 bases.

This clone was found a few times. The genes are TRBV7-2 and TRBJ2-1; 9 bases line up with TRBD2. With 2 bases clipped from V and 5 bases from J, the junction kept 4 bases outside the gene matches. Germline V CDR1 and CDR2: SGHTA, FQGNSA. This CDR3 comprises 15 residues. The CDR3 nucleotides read TGTGCCAGCAGCTTAATGCCTAGCGGGAACAATGAGCAGTTCTTC. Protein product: CASSLMPSGNNEQFF.

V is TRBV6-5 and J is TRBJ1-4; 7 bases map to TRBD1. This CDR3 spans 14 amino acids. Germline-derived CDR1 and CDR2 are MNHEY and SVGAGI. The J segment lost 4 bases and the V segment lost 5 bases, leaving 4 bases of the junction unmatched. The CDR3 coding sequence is TGTGCCAGCAGTCCCGGGACAGTTAATGAAAAACTGTTTTTT. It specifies CASSPGTVNEKLFF.

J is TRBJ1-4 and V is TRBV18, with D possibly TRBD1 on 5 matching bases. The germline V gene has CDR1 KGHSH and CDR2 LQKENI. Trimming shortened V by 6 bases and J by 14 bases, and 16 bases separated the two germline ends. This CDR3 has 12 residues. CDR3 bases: TGTGCCAGCTCCACCGGGGCGGGGATCCTGTTTTTT. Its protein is CASSTGAGILFF.

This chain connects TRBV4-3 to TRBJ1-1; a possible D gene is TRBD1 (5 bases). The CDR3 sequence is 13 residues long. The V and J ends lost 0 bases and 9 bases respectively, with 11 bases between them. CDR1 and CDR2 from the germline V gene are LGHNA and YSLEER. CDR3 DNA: TGCGCCAGCAGCCAAGATATTAGGGGAAAAGCTTTCTTT. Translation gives CASSQDIRGKAFF.

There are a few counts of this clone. CDR3 sequence reads: CASSVTGPGANVLTF. The DNA for the CDR3 is TGTGCCAGTAGTGTGACAGGGCCTGGGGCCAACGTCCTGACTTTC. The J gene is TRBJ2-6, the V gene TRBV19, with 7 bases matching TRBD1. The V and J ends lost 5 bases and 2 bases, in that order; junction bases with no gene match: 3. The CDR3 spans 15 residues. CDR1 LNHDA and CDR2 SQIVND come from the germline V gene (reference sequence).

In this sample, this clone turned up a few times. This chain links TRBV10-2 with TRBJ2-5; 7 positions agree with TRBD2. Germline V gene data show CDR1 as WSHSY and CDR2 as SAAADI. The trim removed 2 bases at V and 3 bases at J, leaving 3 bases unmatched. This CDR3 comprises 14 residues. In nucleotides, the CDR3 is TGCGCCAGCAGTGAGCCCCTAGCGGAAGAGACCCAGTACTTC. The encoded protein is CASSEPLAEETQYF.